A few counts support the clone carrying this T cell receptor (beta chain). The antigen is undetermined. The source of the sample is a study of shared clonotypes between healthy human individuals. Study observations and caveats: All-four-donor shared clonotypes had higher generation probabilities than non-shared clonotypes did. Enrolling few donors narrowed the genetic and exposure-history diversity that was represented.

V lost 4 bases and J 5 bases, leaving 12 bases between the germline ends. The CDR3 extends over 13 amino acids. Germline-derived CDR1 and CDR2 are GTSNPN and SVGIG (reference sequence). TCRdb keeps only in-frame clones here, not all; method: immunoSEQ multiplex PCR. The data contain around 700,000 clones, roughly 72% of them seen just once; the ten biggest clones take up 1.5% to 2%. Material: memory CD4+ T cells sorted from blood. Regarding subset: CD45RA-negative fraction. The chain combines TRBV30 with TRBJ1-5, with D possibly TRBD1 on 6 matching bases. The source is a woman between 25 and 40 years old in good health. In DNA form, the CDR3 reads TGTGCCTGGACTCGGGGGCTAGATCAGCCCCAGCATTTT. It translates to CAWTRGLDQPQHF.